This record looks at one T cell receptor beta chain sequence and its context. With 6 bases removed from V and 3 bases from J, the gap between germline ends came to 17 bases. Germline CDR1 reads SSHAT; CDR2 reads FNYEAQ (reference sequence). This CDR3 has 15 residues. As handled by the study authors: Reference gene primer amplification yielded estimated nucleated cell counts. The protocol was immunoSEQ multiplex PCR, while the TCRdb copy is restricted to in-frame clones and leaves out a portion. V and J calls plus clone size are reproduced from that table; the DNA served to infer D and trimming. The sample carries about 330,000 clones, roughly 86% recorded once. The data are from a study of blood T cell repertoires in COVID-19. Study information: Collection of acute and convalescent COVID-19 samples took place in the United States, Italy and Spain.

The sequence was obtained from a man aged 25 to 40 with COVID-19, enrolled during active disease. Sequencing used peripheral blood. This chain joins TRBV7-7 and TRBJ2-5; TRBD2 might be the D (5 bases). As DNA, the CDR3 is TGTGCCAGCAGTTCAAGCGGCGCAACTGAAGAGACCCAGTACTTC. It specifies CASSSSGATEETQYF.